A selection of T cell receptor beta chains follows, all from one sample in a study of blood T cell repertoires in COVID-19. Sequenced by immunoSEQ multiplex PCR; TCRdb stores in-frame clones only, minus some. The data contain about 360,000 clones, around 87% of them singletons. Sequenced material: peripheral blood. The receptor set was obtained from a human donor in a cohort sampled during active COVID-19. CDR3s include the opening cysteine and the closing phenylalanine or tryptophan. A D gene is named only where the DNA matches it firmly. Only part of the rows carry a size: once, few, many, or a class if the clone is expanded.

abundance: -
j_gene: TRBJ2-7
v_gene: TRBV7-3
d_gene: TRBD1
len: 13
CDR3aa: CASSRGQGYEQYF
CDR3nt: TGTGCCAGCAGCAGGGGACAGGGCTACGAGCAGTACTTC

abundance: -
j_gene: TRBJ2-1
v_gene: TRBV25-1
d_gene: -
len: 12
CDR3aa: CASSDPPNEQFF
CDR3nt: TGTGCCAGCAGTGACCCCCCGAATGAGCAGTTCTTC

abundance: once
j_gene: TRBJ2-3
v_gene: TRBV14
d_gene: -
len: 14
CDR3aa: CASSQDLGPDTQYF
CDR3nt: TGTGCCAGCAGCCAAGATCTGGGCCCAGATACGCAGTATTTT

abundance: -
j_gene: TRBJ1-6
v_gene: TRBV7-9
d_gene: -
len: 15
CDR3aa: CASSSVGGGSSPLHF
CDR3nt: TGTGCCAGCAGCTCCGTGGGGGGGGGTAGCTCACCCCTCCACTTT

abundance: -
j_gene: TRBJ2-7
v_gene: TRBV21-1
d_gene: -
len: 15
CDR3aa: CASTNRGGAGDEQYF
CDR3nt: TGTGCCAGCACAAACCGGGGAGGCGCTGGGGACGAGCAGTACTTC

abundance: -
j_gene: TRBJ1-5
v_gene: TRBV4-1
d_gene: -
len: 14
CDR3aa: CASSLDMSDQPQHF
CDR3nt: TGCGCCAGCAGCCTAGACATGTCGGATCAGCCCCAGCATTTT

abundance: -
j_gene: TRBJ1-2
v_gene: TRBV5-6
d_gene: TRBD1
len: 16
CDR3aa: CASSLRDRGYENGYTF
CDR3nt: TGTGCCAGCAGCTTGAGGGACAGGGGGTATGAAAATGGCTACACCTTC

abundance: -
j_gene: TRBJ1-5
v_gene: TRBV19
d_gene: -
len: 14
CDR3aa: CASSIRAVSQPQHF
CDR3nt: TGTGCCAGTAGTATCCGAGCTGTTAGTCAGCCCCAGCATTTT

abundance: many
j_gene: TRBJ1-2
v_gene: TRBV7-9
d_gene: TRBD1
len: 15
CDR3aa: CASSLDRDRGVGYTF
CDR3nt: TGTGCCAGCAGCTTAGATCGGGACAGGGGTGTTGGCTACACCTTC

abundance: -
j_gene: TRBJ1-2
v_gene: TRBV6-5
d_gene: TRBD1
len: 15
CDR3aa: CASSSRTGFAYGYTF
CDR3nt: TGTGCCAGCAGTTCCCGGACAGGGTTCGCCTATGGCTACACCTTC

abundance: -
j_gene: TRBJ2-3
v_gene: TRBV5-6
d_gene: -
len: 14
CDR3aa: CASSLMRGPDTQYF
CDR3nt: TGTGCCAGCAGCTTGATGCGGGGCCCAGATACGCAGTATTTT

abundance: once
j_gene: TRBJ2-1
v_gene: TRBV27
d_gene: -
len: 13
CDR3aa: CASSFSGDNEQFF
CDR3nt: TGTGCCAGCAGTTTTTCCGGAGACAATGAGCAGTTCTTC

abundance: -
j_gene: TRBJ1-6
v_gene: TRBV7-6
d_gene: -
len: 17
CDR3aa: CASSSNLSRFSNSPLHF
CDR3nt: TGTGCCAGCAGCTCAAATCTGTCCCGGTTTTCCAATTCACCCCTCCACTTT

abundance: once
j_gene: TRBJ2-1
v_gene: TRBV24-1
d_gene: TRBD1
len: 18
CDR3aa: CATSDQGANLPSPHEQFF
CDR3nt: TGTGCCACCAGTGACCAGGGGGCTAACCTCCCAAGCCCCCATGAGCAGTTCTTC

abundance: few
j_gene: TRBJ1-5
v_gene: TRBV10-2
d_gene: TRBD1
len: 13
CDR3aa: CASGDRGIQPQHF
CDR3nt: TGCGCCAGCGGGGACAGGGGCATTCAGCCCCAGCATTTT

abundance: -
j_gene: TRBJ1-4
v_gene: TRBV19
d_gene: -
len: 12
CDR3aa: CASSLGIEKLFF
CDR3nt: TGTGCCAGTAGCCTAGGAATTGAAAAACTGTTTTTT

abundance: -
j_gene: TRBJ1-3
v_gene: TRBV5-4
d_gene: TRBD1
len: 15
CDR3aa: CASSSGTEASPGRNF
CDR3nt: TGTGCCAGCAGCTCAGGGACAGAGGCCTCGCCGGGAAGGAATTTT

abundance: -
j_gene: TRBJ2-3
v_gene: TRBV9
d_gene: -
len: 14
CDR3aa: CASSVERGTDTQYF
CDR3nt: TGTGCCAGCAGCGTAGAGCGAGGGACAGATACGCAGTATTTT

abundance: -
j_gene: TRBJ2-5
v_gene: TRBV7-9
d_gene: -
len: 14
CDR3aa: CASSFTAIGETQYF
CDR3nt: TGTGCCAGCAGCTTCACCGCCATTGGCGAGACCCAGTACTTC

abundance: -
j_gene: TRBJ2-2
v_gene: TRBV30
d_gene: TRBD1
len: 14
CDR3aa: CAWGGQGNTGELFF
CDR3nt: TGTGCCTGGGGGGGACAGGGGAACACCGGGGAGCTGTTTTTT

abundance: -
j_gene: TRBJ2-7
v_gene: TRBV5-1
d_gene: TRBD2
len: 16
CDR3aa: CASSSGGASGTYEQYF
CDR3nt: TGCGCCAGCAGCTCTGGAGGCGCTAGCGGGACCTACGAGCAGTACTTC

abundance: -
j_gene: TRBJ2-7
v_gene: TRBV18
d_gene: -
len: 12
CDR3aa: CASSPTGIEQYF
CDR3nt: TGTGCCAGCTCACCCACAGGGATCGAGCAGTACTTC

abundance: many
j_gene: TRBJ2-1
v_gene: TRBV19
d_gene: -
len: 15
CDR3aa: CASSIPSEIYNEQFF
CDR3nt: TGTGCCAGTAGTATTCCCAGCGAGATCTACAATGAGCAGTTCTTC

abundance: -
j_gene: TRBJ1-2
v_gene: TRBV19
d_gene: TRBD1
len: 15
CDR3aa: CASSPGTGHSYGYTF
CDR3nt: TGTGCCAGTAGTCCCGGGACAGGGCATAGCTATGGCTACACCTTC

abundance: -
j_gene: TRBJ2-6
v_gene: TRBV14
d_gene: -
len: 16
CDR3aa: CASVGQRNSGANVLTF
CDR3nt: TGTGCCAGCGTTGGACAGAGGAACTCTGGGGCCAACGTCCTGACTTTC

abundance: -
j_gene: TRBJ2-3
v_gene: TRBV2
d_gene: TRBD2
len: 17
CDR3aa: CASSEQRGGPGTDTQYF
CDR3nt: TGTGCCAGCAGTGAGCAGCGGGGGGGCCCCGGCACAGATACGCAGTATTTT

abundance: -
j_gene: TRBJ2-7
v_gene: TRBV19
d_gene: TRBD2
len: 17
CDR3aa: CASRPQAGGEVFSGQYF
CDR3nt: TGTGCCAGTAGGCCCCAGGCGGGAGGCGAGGTTTTTTCCGGGCAGTACTTC

abundance: -
j_gene: TRBJ2-2
v_gene: TRBV3-1/TRBV3-2
d_gene: -
len: 14
CDR3aa: CASSQAGYTGELFF
CDR3nt: TGTGCCAGCAGCCAGGCGGGTTACACCGGGGAGCTGTTTTTT

abundance: -
j_gene: TRBJ2-1
v_gene: TRBV3-1/TRBV3-2
d_gene: -
len: 15
CDR3aa: CASSLDSSSYNEQFF
CDR3nt: TGTGCCAGCAGCCTCGACTCGAGCTCCTACAATGAGCAGTTCTTC

abundance: -
j_gene: TRBJ1-2
v_gene: TRBV19
d_gene: -
len: 14
CDR3aa: CASSIQEVAGGYTF
CDR3nt: TGTGCCAGTAGTATTCAGGAAGTGGCTGGTGGCTACACCTTC

abundance: -
j_gene: TRBJ2-1
v_gene: TRBV11-2
d_gene: -
len: 13
CDR3aa: CASSSTRLAEQFF
CDR3nt: TGTGCCAGCAGCTCGACTAGGTTGGCTGAGCAGTTCTTC

abundance: -
j_gene: TRBJ2-7
v_gene: TRBV2
d_gene: TRBD2
len: 14
CDR3aa: CASSGVGLAYEQYF
CDR3nt: TGTGCCAGCAGTGGGGTCGGACTAGCCTACGAGCAGTACTTC

abundance: -
j_gene: TRBJ2-1
v_gene: TRBV21-1
d_gene: -
len: 18
CDR3aa: CASSIKPWGLAGVNEQFF
CDR3nt: TGTGCCAGCAGCATAAAACCCTGGGGACTAGCGGGGGTGAATGAGCAGTTCTTC

abundance: once
j_gene: TRBJ1-5
v_gene: TRBV23-1
d_gene: -
len: 15
CDR3aa: CASSPWPGSNQPQHF
CDR3nt: TGCGCCAGCAGCCCCTGGCCAGGGAGCAATCAGCCCCAGCATTTT

abundance: -
j_gene: TRBJ1-2
v_gene: TRBV20-1
d_gene: TRBD1
len: 11
CDR3aa: CSARITGTDAF
CDR3nt: TGCAGTGCTAGAATAACTGGGACAGACGCATTC

abundance: -
j_gene: TRBJ1-2
v_gene: TRBV3-1/TRBV3-2
d_gene: -
len: 14
CDR3aa: CASSLEGAIYGYTF
CDR3nt: TGTGCCAGCAGCCTAGAAGGAGCAATCTATGGCTACACCTTC

abundance: -
j_gene: TRBJ1-4
v_gene: TRBV4-1
d_gene: -
len: 17
CDR3aa: CASSQVRRGETNEKLFF
CDR3nt: TGCGCCAGCAGCCAAGTAAGGAGAGGCGAAACTAATGAAAAACTGTTTTTT